The 16 T cell receptor beta chains below all came from one sample that was sequenced in a study of T cell responses to AZD1222 COVID-19 vaccine. Using immunoSEQ multiplex PCR, the repertoire was profiled, and TCRdb retains in-frame clones only, with some absent. Of over 130,000 clones listed, 85% to 95% are singletons. The sequencing here drew on peripheral blood, taken on day 0 of AZD1222 vaccination. All receptors derive from an adult in good health.

The chain joins TRBV19 to TRBJ2-1, with TRBD2 identical over 7 bases. The CDR3 consists of 12 residues. The germline gives CDR1 LNHDA, CDR2 SQIVND (reference sequence). The V and J ends lost 5 bases and 7 bases, in that order; junction bases with no gene match: 2. CDR3 protein: CASSRGVNEQFF. The CDR3 nucleotides are TGTGCCAGTAGTCGGGGGGTAAATGAGCAGTTCTTC.

The J gene is TRBJ2-1, the V gene TRBV3-1 (or the pseudogene TRBV3-2); tentative D call: TRBD2 (5 bases). Trimming took 1 base from V and 7 from J, leaving 11 bases between them. The CDR3 runs to 14 residues. Germline V gene lookup returns CDR1 LGHDT and CDR2 YNNKEL (reference sequence). The DNA for the CDR3 is TGTGCCAGCAGCCAAGGCCCTAGCTGGAATGAGCAGTTCTTC. Its protein product is CASSQGPSWNEQFF.

J is TRBJ1-1 and V is TRBV19; D may be TRBD1 (6 bases). The CDR3 contains 12 residues. Germline CDR1 reads LNHDA; CDR2 reads SQIVND (reference sequence). Trimming pared 4 bases from V and 11 bases from J, leaving 14 bases between. The CDR3 reads CASSKQGFSAFF. CDR3 DNA: TGTGCCAGTAGTAAACAGGGTTTCTCGGCTTTCTTT.

This clone was detected once. This chain links TRBV6-5 with TRBJ2-7, with D perhaps matching TRBD1 or TRBD2 (5 bases each). Germline values: CDR1 MNHEY, CDR2 SVGAGI. The CDR3 extends over 14 amino acids. Trimming took off 5 bases at V and 2 bases at J, with 13 bases between the two ends. The CDR3 spells CASSPGDGTYEQYF. The CDR3 DNA is TGTGCCAGCAGTCCCGGGGACGGTACCTACGAGCAGTACTTC.

This sequence joins TRBV7-2 and TRBJ2-5, with D possibly TRBD2 on 6 matching bases. The germline CDR1 and CDR2 sequences are SGHTA and FQGNSA. This CDR3 comprises 15 residues. Trimming removed 8 bases from V and 0 bases from J, with 16 bases in between. This CDR3 reads CASAPLADNQETQYF. The CDR3 nucleotides are TGTGCCAGCGCACCCTTAGCGGATAACCAAGAGACCCAGTACTTC.

The chain is built from TRBV6-2 or TRBV6-3 and TRBJ2-7; D gene unclear. The CDR3 sequence is 12 residues long. CDR1 is MNHEY, CDR2 SVGEGT, per germline. Trimming removed 6 bases at V and 4 bases at J, with 10 bases between. For the CDR3, the DNA is TGTGCCAGCAGCGAAATGGGGTACGAGCAGTACTTC. It yields the protein CASSEMGYEQYF.

V and J are TRBV11-2 and TRBJ2-3; maybe TRBD2 (6 bases). The CDR3 extends over 15 amino acids. The V end was cut by 5 bases, the J end by 3 bases, with 15 bases between. Per the germline V gene, CDR1 is SGHAT and CDR2 is FQNNGV. CDR3: CASSRGTLGTDTQYF. DNA of the CDR3: TGTGCCAGCAGCCGAGGGACTTTAGGGACAGATACGCAGTATTTT.

The genes are TRBV19 and TRBJ2-7; D remains unclear. The ends were cut back, 6 bases at V and 0 bases at J, with 12 bases in the middle. CDR1 LNHDA and CDR2 SQIVND come from the germline V gene (reference sequence). CDR3 length equals 14 residues. In nucleotides, the CDR3 is TGTGCCAGTAGGACCCACGGCGGCTCCTACGAGCAGTACTTC. Residues: CASRTHGGSYEQYF.

This CDR3 is CASSLGQGNYEQYF. CDR3 in DNA: TGTGCCAGCAGCTTAGGACAGGGTAACTACGAGCAGTACTTC. This chain links TRBV11-2 with TRBJ2-7; 7 positions match TRBD1. V dropped 1 base and J dropped 3; count of bases not matched to a gene: 3. The germline gives CDR1 SGHAT, CDR2 FQNNGV. The CDR3 extends over 14 amino acids.

The CDR3 is CASGRGFATEAFF. The CDR3 nucleotides are TGTGCCAGTGGGAGGGGTTTTGCCACTGAAGCTTTCTTT. The chain uses TRBV9 and TRBJ1-1; TRBD1 is a possible D gene (5 bases). The V gene lost 8 bases and the J gene lost 4 bases, with 15 bases spanning the gap. The CDR3 runs 13 residues. Germline lookup yields CDR1 SGDLS and CDR2 YYNGEE.

V is TRBV18 and J is TRBJ2-7; D is unresolved. Deletions cut 4 bases from V and 0 bases from J, with 22 bases between. CDR3 length: 18 amino acids. Germline V gene sequence: CDR1 KGHSH, CDR2 LQKENI. Written as DNA, the CDR3 is TGTGCCAGCTCACTAAAGGGTACTGGGCAGGTGAGCTCCTACGAGCAGTACTTC. Amino acids: CASSLKGTGQVSSYEQYF.

The rearrangement joins TRBV10-1 to TRBJ2-1; D not certain. This CDR3 spans 13 amino acids. The ends were cut back, 0 bases at V and 10 bases at J, with 10 bases in the middle. The germline CDR1 and CDR2 sequences are WNHNN and SYGVQD (reference sequence). CDR3 DNA sequence: TGCGCCAGCAGTGAGTCGACGGGTCGGGAGCAGTTCTTC. Its protein product is CASSESTGREQFF.

DNA of the CDR3: TGTGCCAGCAGCCTAGCGGGCCGTCACAATGAGCAGTTCTTC. This sequence encodes CASSLAGRHNEQFF. The V call is TRBV3-1 (or the pseudogene TRBV3-2), the J call TRBJ2-1; 7 bases map to TRBD2. In germline, CDR1 is LGHDT, CDR2 YNNKEL (reference sequence). The CDR3 runs 14 residues. V lost 4 bases and J lost 5; bases outside the gene matches: 5.

The V gene is TRBV2, the J gene TRBJ1-1; possibly TRBD1 for D (5 bases). CDR1 and CDR2 from the germline V gene are SNHLY and FYNNEI. This CDR3 region has 13 residues. The V end was cut by 5 bases, the J end by 1 base, with 8 bases between. The CDR3 spells CASSPTGNTEAFF. CDR3 nucleotide sequence: TGTGCCAGCAGTCCTACAGGGAACACTGAAGCTTTCTTT.

V and J are TRBV15 and TRBJ2-1, with D possibly being TRBD2 (7 bases). CDR1 LNHNV and CDR2 YYDKDF come from the germline V gene (reference sequence). Trimming removed 3 bases from V and 7 bases from J, with 19 bases in between. This CDR3 region has 16 residues. The CDR3 loop is CATSSPREGGGNEQFF. CDR3 DNA: TGTGCCACCAGCAGCCCCCGGGAAGGGGGAGGGAATGAGCAGTTCTTC.

DNA of the CDR3: TGCGCCAGCAGCTTGGGGGGGAACAATCAGCCCCAGCATTTT. Its translation: CASSLGGNNQPQHF. J is TRBJ1-5 and V is TRBV5-1, with D possibly TRBD1 on 5 matching bases. The V end was cut by 0 bases, the J end by 3 bases, with 7 bases between. Germline-derived CDR1 and CDR2 are SGHRS and YFSETQ. The length of the CDR3 is 14 residues.